The T cell receptor (beta chain) described here comes from a study of blood T cells in healthy people across ages. For the second PCR, which ran for about 7 to 12 cycles, a sample-barcoded 5' primer and a J-beta primer mix were used. With 12 random nucleotides, a template-switch adaptor tagged each individual cDNA molecule. TCRdb passed the 5' RACE reads through MiXCR, listing each CDR3 protein once. The sample includes about 1.6 million distinct CDR3 sequences, 30% to 40% of them seen just once. The study's findings and limits: Since the PBMCs were unsorted, naive and antigen-experienced cells could not be conclusively compared. There were more naive CD4+ cells and higher diversity in long-lived donors than in aged donors.

This clonotype has only a few counts. Its target is unknown. The CDR3 is 16 amino acids. The J segment lost 12 bases and the V segment lost 0 bases, leaving 18 bases of the junction unmatched. The germline CDR1 and CDR2 sequences are DFQATT and SNEGSKA (reference sequence). The receptor comes from a young woman in good health. The chain uses TRBV20-1 and TRBJ2-5; 8 bases are a match to TRBD2. Sequencing used blood. CDR3 sequence: CSAREDDLAGLDRKYF. The CDR3 DNA reads TGCAGTGCTAGAGAAGATGATCTAGCGGGCCTAGATCGAAAGTACTTC.